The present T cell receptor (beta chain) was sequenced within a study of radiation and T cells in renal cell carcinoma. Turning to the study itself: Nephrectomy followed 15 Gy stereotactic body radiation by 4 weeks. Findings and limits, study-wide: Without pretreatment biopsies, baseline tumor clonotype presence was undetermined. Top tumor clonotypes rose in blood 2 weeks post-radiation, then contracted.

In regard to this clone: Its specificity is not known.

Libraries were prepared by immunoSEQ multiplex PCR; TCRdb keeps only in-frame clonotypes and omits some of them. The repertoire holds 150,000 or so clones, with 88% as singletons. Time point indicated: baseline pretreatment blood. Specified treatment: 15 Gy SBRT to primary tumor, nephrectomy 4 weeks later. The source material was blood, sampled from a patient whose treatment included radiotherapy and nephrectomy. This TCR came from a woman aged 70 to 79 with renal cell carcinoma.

This chain's CDR3 is CASSSTSGGAIYYNEQFF. The CDR3 nucleotides are TGTGCCAGCAGTTCGACTAGCGGGGGGGCCATCTACTACAATGAGCAGTTCTTC. V usage is TRBV27 and J usage is TRBJ2-1; 14 bases agree with TRBD2. The junction had 8 bases not matched to a gene; V was cut back by 4 bases and J by 3 bases. Germline CDR1 and CDR2: MNHEY and SMNVEV (reference sequence). This CDR3 comprises 18 residues.